This TCR beta chain was identified during a study of shared clonotypes between healthy human individuals. General study findings and limits: Only blood was sampled, and tissue TCR repertoires likely differ from blood ones.

TCRdb's table, derived via immunoSEQ multiplex PCR, lists solely in-frame clones and lacks some. The data show around 2,000,000 clones, 85% to 95% seen once. The V end lost 0 bases, the J end lost 2 bases, and 8 bases lay between the germline ends. The CDR3 has 14 residues. In germline, CDR1 is KGHSH, CDR2 LQKENI. In the CD4+ fraction, cells were divided into CD45RA+ naive and CD45RA-negative memory subsets. Concerning this clone itself: Its antigen is unidentified. The same CDR3 arises from other DNA sequences in this sample as well.

This receptor was identified in a man aged 18 to 29 in good health. The sequencing input was naive CD4+ T cells sorted from blood. Specified subset: CD45RA+ positively selected. V gene TRBV18 combines with J gene TRBJ2-7; D is undetermined. The CDR3 is CASSPPPGTYEQYF. In DNA, the CDR3 is TGTGCCAGCTCACCACCCCCAGGAACCTACGAGCAGTACTTC.